This TCR beta chain comes out of a study of blood T cell repertoires in COVID-19. Study-wide context: Samples representing acute and convalescent COVID-19 were sourced from the United States, Italy and Spain. Sources were T cells, B-cell-depleted T cells, or PBMCs; the material itself was cDNA or gDNA.

With 5 bases removed from V and 4 bases from J, the gap between germline ends came to 18 bases. CDR1 and CDR2 from the germline V gene are MDHEN and SYDVKM. The CDR3 is 16 residues long. This clone was seen just once. Source study methods: The assay estimated nucleated cells by amplifying reference gene primers. The data were produced by immunoSEQ multiplex PCR, yet TCRdb's version contains in-frame clones alone and is incomplete. Clone size and the V and J calls come from that table; the DNA yielded D and trimming. Of more than 400,000 clones listed, around 85% were seen once; the top ten hold approximately 3%.

This receptor was identified in a human donor in a cohort sampled during active COVID-19. V is TRBV28 and J is TRBJ1-3; D may be TRBD1 (6 bases). The sequenced sample was peripheral blood. CDR3 DNA: TGTGCCAGCAGTCTGTACAGGGTTCAGCAGGGAAACACCATATATTTT. Its protein product is CASSLYRVQQGNTIYF.